This T cell receptor beta chain was obtained from a study of early stage breast cancer tumors. Blood replicates held 0.5 ug DNA, tumor or normal breast 1.5 ug, two each. Using immunoSEQ multiplex PCR, the repertoire was profiled, and TCRdb retains in-frame clones only, with some absent. The sample carries nearly 70,000 clones, 75% to 90% recorded once. Study outcomes and limitations: Chain pairing and CD4, CD8 or FOXP3 expression were not captured. Tumor and normal breast were distinguished via blood comparison in 14 of 16 patients.

In the case of this clone: Its target is not known.

The TCR sequence derives from a person aged 40-50 years with breast cancer. What was sequenced was blood.

DNA for the CDR3: TGTGCCAGCAGCGTAGGGACTAGCGGCTCCTACAATGAGCAGTTCTTC. Translating it yields CASSVGTSGSYNEQFF. The chain has TRBV9 and TRBJ2-1; 10 bases align to TRBD2. The V gene's germline CDR1 is SGDLS and CDR2 YYNGEE. V shed 0 bases, J shed 0 bases, and the junction held 0 bases outside the gene matches. The CDR3 is made up of 16 amino acids.